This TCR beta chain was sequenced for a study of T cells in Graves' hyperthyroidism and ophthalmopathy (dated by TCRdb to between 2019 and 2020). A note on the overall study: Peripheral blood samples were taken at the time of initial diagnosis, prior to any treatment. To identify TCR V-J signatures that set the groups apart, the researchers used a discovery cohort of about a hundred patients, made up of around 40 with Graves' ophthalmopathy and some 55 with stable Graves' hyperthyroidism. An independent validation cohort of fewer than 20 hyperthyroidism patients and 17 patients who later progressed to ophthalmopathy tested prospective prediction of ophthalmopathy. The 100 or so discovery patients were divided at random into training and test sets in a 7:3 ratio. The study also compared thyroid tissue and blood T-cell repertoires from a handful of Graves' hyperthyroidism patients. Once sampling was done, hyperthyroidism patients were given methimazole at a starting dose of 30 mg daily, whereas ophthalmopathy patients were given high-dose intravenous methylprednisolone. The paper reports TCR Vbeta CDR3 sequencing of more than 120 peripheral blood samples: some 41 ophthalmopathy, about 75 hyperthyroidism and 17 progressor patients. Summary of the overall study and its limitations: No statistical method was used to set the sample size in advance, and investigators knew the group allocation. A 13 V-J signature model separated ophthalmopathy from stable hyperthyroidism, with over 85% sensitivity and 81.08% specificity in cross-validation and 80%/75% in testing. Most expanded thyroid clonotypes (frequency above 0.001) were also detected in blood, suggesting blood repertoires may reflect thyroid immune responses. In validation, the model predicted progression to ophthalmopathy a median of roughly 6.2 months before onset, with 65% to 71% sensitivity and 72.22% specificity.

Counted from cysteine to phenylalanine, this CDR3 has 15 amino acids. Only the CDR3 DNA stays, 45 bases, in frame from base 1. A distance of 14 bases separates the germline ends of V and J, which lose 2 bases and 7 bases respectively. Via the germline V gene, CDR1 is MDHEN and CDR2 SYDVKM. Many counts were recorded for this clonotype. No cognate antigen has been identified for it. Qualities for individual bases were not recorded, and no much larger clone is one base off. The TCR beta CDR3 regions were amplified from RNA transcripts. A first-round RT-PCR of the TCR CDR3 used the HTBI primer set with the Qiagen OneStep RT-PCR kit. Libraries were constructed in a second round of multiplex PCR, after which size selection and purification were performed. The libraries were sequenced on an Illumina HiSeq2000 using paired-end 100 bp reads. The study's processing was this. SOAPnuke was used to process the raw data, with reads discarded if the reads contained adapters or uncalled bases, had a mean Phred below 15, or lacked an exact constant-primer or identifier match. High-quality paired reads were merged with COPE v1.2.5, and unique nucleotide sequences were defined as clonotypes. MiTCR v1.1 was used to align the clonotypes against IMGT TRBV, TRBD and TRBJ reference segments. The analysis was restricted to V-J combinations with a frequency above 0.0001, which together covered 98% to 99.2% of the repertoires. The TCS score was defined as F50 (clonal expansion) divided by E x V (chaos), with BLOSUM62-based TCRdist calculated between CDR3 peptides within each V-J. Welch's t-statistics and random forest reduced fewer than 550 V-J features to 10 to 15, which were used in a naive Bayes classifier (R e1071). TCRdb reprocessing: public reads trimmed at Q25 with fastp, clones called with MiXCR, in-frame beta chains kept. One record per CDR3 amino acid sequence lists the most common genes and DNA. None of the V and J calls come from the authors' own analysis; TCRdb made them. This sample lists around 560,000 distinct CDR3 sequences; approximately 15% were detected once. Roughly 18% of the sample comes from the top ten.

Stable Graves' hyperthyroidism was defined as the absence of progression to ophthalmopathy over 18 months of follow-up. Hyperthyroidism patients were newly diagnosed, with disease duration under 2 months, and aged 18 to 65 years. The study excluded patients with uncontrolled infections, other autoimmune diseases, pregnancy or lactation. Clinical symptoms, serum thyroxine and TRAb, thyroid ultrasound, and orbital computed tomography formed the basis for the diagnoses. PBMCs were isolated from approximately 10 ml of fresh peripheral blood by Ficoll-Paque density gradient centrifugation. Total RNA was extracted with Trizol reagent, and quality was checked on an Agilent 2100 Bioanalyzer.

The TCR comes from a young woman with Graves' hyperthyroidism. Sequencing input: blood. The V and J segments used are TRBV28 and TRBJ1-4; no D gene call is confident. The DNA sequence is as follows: TGTGCCAGCAGTTTAATAATTGGAGGGAGTGAAAAACTGTTTTTT. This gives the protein CASSLIIGGSEKLFF. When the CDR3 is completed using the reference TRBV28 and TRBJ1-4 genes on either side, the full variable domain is DVKVTQSSRYLVKRTGEKVFLECVQDMDHENMFWYRQDPGLGLRLIYFSYDVKMKEKGDIPEGYSVSREKKERFSLILESASTNQTSMYLCASSLIIGGSEKLFFGSGTQLSVL.